The sequence of this T cell receptor beta chain was determined in a study of vaccination and CD4 T cells after COVID-19. At the level of the study: PCR on nasal swabs identified SARS-CoV-2 in convalescent patients, of whom about 9 were mild and one severe. Every culture used as a control got a CEFX pool, an HIV-1 Nef pool, or no peptide.

Sequenced with the Oncomine TCR Beta short-read assay was DNA taken from cultured CD4+ T cells. Genomic DNA extraction was carried out from cultured CD4+ T cells. TCRdb ran MiXCR on the PCR reads and lists one entry per CDR3 protein. The sample contains approximately 15,000 distinct CDR3 sequences, around 56% of which appear only once. As concerns this clonotype: Its antigen is still unknown.

Treatment of the sample: roughly 11-day PBMC culture with coronavirus spike peptide pools or control peptides (ViraFEST assay). Sequenced: CD4+ T cells from blood, cultured in vitro. This receptor was taken from a human donor who had recovered from COVID-19.

The CDR3 region is CASSGGLRGTEAFF. Written as DNA, the CDR3 is TGTGCCAGCAGTGGTGGACTGCGGGGCACTGAAGCTTTCTTT. This sequence joins TRBV2 and TRBJ1-1, with D hard to call. From germline, CDR1 is SNHLY and CDR2 FYNNEI. The CDR3 spans 14 residues. V was shortened by 4 bases and J by 4 bases, with 13 bases between the two germline ends.